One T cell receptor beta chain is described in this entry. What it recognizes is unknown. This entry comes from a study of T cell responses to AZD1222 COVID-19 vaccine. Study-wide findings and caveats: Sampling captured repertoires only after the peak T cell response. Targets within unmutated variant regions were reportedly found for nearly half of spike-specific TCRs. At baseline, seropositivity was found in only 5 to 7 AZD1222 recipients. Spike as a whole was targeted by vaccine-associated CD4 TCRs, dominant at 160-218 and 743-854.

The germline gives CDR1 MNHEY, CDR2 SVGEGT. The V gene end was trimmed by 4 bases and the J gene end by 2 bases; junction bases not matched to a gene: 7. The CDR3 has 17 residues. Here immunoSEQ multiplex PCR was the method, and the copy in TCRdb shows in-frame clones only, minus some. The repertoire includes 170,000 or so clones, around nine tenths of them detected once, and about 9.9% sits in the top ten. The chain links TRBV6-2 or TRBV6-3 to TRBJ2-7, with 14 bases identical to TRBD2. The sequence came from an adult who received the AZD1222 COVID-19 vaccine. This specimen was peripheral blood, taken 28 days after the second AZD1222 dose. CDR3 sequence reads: CASSSLRTSGGTYEQYF. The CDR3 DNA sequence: TGTGCCAGCAGTTCATTGAGGACTAGCGGGGGGACCTACGAGCAGTACTTC.